This passage covers 20 T cell receptor beta chains from one sample sequenced in a study of shared clonotypes between healthy human individuals. Data came from immunoSEQ multiplex PCR; TCRdb stores just in-frame clones and leaves some out. The sample holds about 2,500,000 clones, roughly 92% seen once. The sequenced sample consisted of naive CD4+ T cells sorted from blood. The subset is: CD45RA+ positively selected. The receptors come from a man aged 18 to 30 in good health.

The rearrangement links TRBV28 to TRBJ2-7, with TRBD1 matching over 7 bases. V gave up 8 bases and J gave up 7 bases; unmatched junction bases: 11. The length of the CDR3 is 13 residues. The germline gives CDR1 MDHEN, CDR2 SYDVKM. The CDR3 region has the DNA TGTGCCAGCTCCCTCGACAGGGTGTTTGAGCAGTACTTC. Translating gives CASSLDRVFEQYF.

The chain is built from TRBV2 and TRBJ1-2; D is uncertain. This CDR3 comprises 14 residues. The germline V gene has CDR1 SNHLY and CDR2 FYNNEI. The ends were cut back, 8 bases at V and 4 bases at J, with 17 bases in the middle. CDR3 in DNA: TGTGCCAGCGGAGGAGGAGCGGGATCCTATGGCTACACCTTC. This sequence encodes CASGGGAGSYGYTF.

V usage is TRBV9 and J usage is TRBJ2-3; D is perhaps TRBD2 (5 bases). There are 15 residues in the CDR3. The V gene's germline CDR1 is SGDLS and CDR2 YYNGEE. V was shortened by 3 bases and J by 4 bases, with 15 bases between the two germline ends. The DNA for the CDR3 is TGTGCCAGCAGCGCCAGGACGGGGTTTCCAGATACGCAGTATTTT. Protein sequence: CASSARTGFPDTQYF.

The V call is TRBV5-1, the J call TRBJ2-3, with 8 bases lining up with TRBD2. Germline V gene sequence: CDR1 SGHRS, CDR2 YFSETQ. V dropped 4 bases and J dropped 0; count of bases not matched to a gene: 1. The CDR3 loop spans 14 amino acids. The CDR3 DNA is TGCGCCAGCAGCGCTAGCGGGAGCACAGATACGCAGTATTTT. Its protein is CASSASGSTDTQYF. The whole variable domain, remainder taken from reference TRBV5-1 and TRBJ2-3, is KAGVTQTPRYLIKTRGQQVTLSCSPISGHRSVSWYQQTPGQGLQFLFEYFSETQRNKGNFPGRFSGRQFSNSRSEMNVSTLELGDSALYLCASSASGSTDTQYFGPGTRLTVL.

This chain uses TRBV19 with TRBJ1-6; TRBD1 is a possible D gene (6 bases). Looked up from germline, CDR1 is LNHDA and CDR2 is SQIVND (reference sequence). Trimming removed 3 bases at V and 10 bases at J, with 16 bases between. The CDR3 has 15 residues. DNA of the CDR3: TGTGCCAGTAGTATGGCGCAGGGGAGAAGGTCACCCCTCCACTTT. Protein product: CASSMAQGRRSPLHF.

The chain employs TRBV7-2 and TRBJ2-7; 8 nucleotides match TRBD2. CDR3 length: 15 residues. Germline CDR1 SGHTA, CDR2 FQGNSA. V lost 0 bases, J lost 7 bases, and 8 bases stayed unmatched. CDR3 nucleotides: TGTGCCAGCAGCTTAGCCTTTTTAGCGGGAAAAGAGCAGTACTTC. This sequence encodes CASSLAFLAGKEQYF. The entire variable domain, with the rest obtained from reference TRBV7-2 and TRBJ2-7, is as follows: GAGVSQSPSNKVTEKGKDVELRCDPISGHTALYWYRQSLGQGLEFLIYFQGNSAPDKSGLPSDRFSAERTGGSVSTLTIQRTQQEDSAVYLCASSLAFLAGKEQYFGPGTRLTVT.

This chain links TRBV4-1 with TRBJ2-3; no firm D call. V gave up 0 bases and J gave up 0 bases, with 10 bases separating them. Germline V gene lookup returns CDR1 MGHRA and CDR2 YSYEKL. The CDR3 has 16 residues. The CDR3 reads CASSQDPRASTDTQYF. The CDR3 DNA is TGCGCCAGCAGCCAAGATCCTAGGGCCAGCACAGATACGCAGTATTTT.

As for this clone: The sample has other DNA sequences that encode this CDR3 too. The chain is built from TRBV7-2 and TRBJ2-3; D is ambiguous. The germline V gene has CDR1 SGHTA and CDR2 FQGNSA. The V end lost 5 bases, the J end lost 6 bases, and 6 bases lay between the germline ends. This CDR3 contains 11 residues. The CDR3 region is CASSPRDTQYF. DNA for the CDR3: TGTGCCAGCAGCCCCCGGGATACGCAGTATTTT.

This clone has just one count. The V gene is TRBV5-6, the J gene TRBJ1-3; TRBD1 might be the D (6 bases). The V and J ends lost 1 base and 3 bases respectively, with 14 bases between them. The germline CDR1 and CDR2 sequences are SGHDT and YYEEEE. There are 16 residues in the CDR3. The CDR3 coding sequence is TGTGCCAGCAGCTTGCGTACAGGGAGAAATGGAAACACCATATATTTT. This sequence encodes CASSLRTGRNGNTIYF.

This sequence joins TRBV23-1 and TRBJ2-7, with 8 bases lining up with TRBD1. TRBV23-1 is an open reading frame, and its role is uncertain. With 1 base clipped from V and 6 bases from J, the junction kept 5 bases outside the gene matches. The CDR3 contains 14 residues. The CDR3, as DNA: TGCGCCAGCAGTCAATTAGACAGGGGCAGCGAGCAGTACTTC. Amino acid sequence: CASSQLDRGSEQYF.

Worth noting for this clone: This specimen includes other DNA sequences encoding the same CDR3. The V gene is TRBV19, the J gene TRBJ2-2; 8 positions agree with TRBD1. This CDR3 contains 13 residues. The junction had 3 bases not matched to a gene; V was cut back by 5 bases and J by 7 bases. The germline gives CDR1 LNHDA, CDR2 SQIVND (reference sequence). CDR3 bases: TGTGCCAGTAGTGTACAGGGGGTCGGGGAGCTGTTTTTT. It codes for CASSVQGVGELFF.

The chain couples TRBV19 to TRBJ2-5; perhaps TRBD1 as D (5 bases). This CDR3 contains 15 residues. Deletions cut 3 bases from V and 2 bases from J, with 13 bases between. From germline, CDR1 is LNHDA and CDR2 SQIVND (reference sequence). CDR3 region: CASSISAGWQETQYF. For the CDR3, the DNA is TGTGCCAGTAGTATTTCGGCAGGGTGGCAAGAGACCCAGTACTTC.

This chain joins TRBV5-1 and TRBJ1-2; 8 positions match TRBD1. The CDR3 extends over 17 amino acids. Germline V gene lookup returns CDR1 SGHRS and CDR2 YFSETQ. V lost 4 bases to trimming and J lost 4 bases; unmatched junction nucleotides: 15. The CDR3 region is CASSLYDRGGISYGYTF. The CDR3 DNA sequence: TGCGCCAGCAGCCTCTACGACAGGGGAGGTATTAGCTATGGCTACACCTTC. The full variable domain, completed using reference TRBV5-1 and TRBJ1-2, is KAGVTQTPRYLIKTRGQQVTLSCSPISGHRSVSWYQQTPGQGLQFLFEYFSETQRNKGNFPGRFSGRQFSNSRSEMNVSTLELGDSALYLCASSLYDRGGISYGYTFGSGTRLTVV.

This clone was recorded only once. Other DNA variants within this sample encode the same CDR3. The chain uses TRBV5-1 and TRBJ2-5; 8 bases line up with TRBD1. The J segment lost 4 bases and the V segment lost 0 bases, leaving 5 bases of the junction unmatched. From germline, CDR1 is SGHRS and CDR2 YFSETQ. The CDR3 extends over 15 amino acids. For the CDR3, the DNA is TGCGCCAGCAGCTTGGCCGGACAGGGCGGAGAGACCCAGTACTTC. Residues: CASSLAGQGGETQYF.

This clone was seen a few times. Different DNA sequences within this sample yield the same CDR3. V gene TRBV19 combines with J gene TRBJ1-5; D is perhaps TRBD1 (5 bases). With 6 bases removed from V and 2 bases from J, the gap between germline ends came to 8 bases. The CDR3 totals 13 residues. Germline V gene data show CDR1 as LNHDA and CDR2 as SQIVND (reference sequence). CDR3 loop: CASSGTGNQPQHF. CDR3 DNA sequence: TGTGCCAGTAGCGGGACGGGCAATCAGCCCCAGCATTTT.

The rearrangement links TRBV9 to TRBJ2-5, with 8 bases identical to TRBD2. This CDR3 has 12 residues. J was trimmed by 5 bases and V by 10 bases; bases with no gene match: 7. Germline V lookup: CDR1 SGDLS, CDR2 YYNGEE. As DNA, the CDR3 is TGTGCCTCGGGAGGGCCCCAGGAGACCCAGTACTTC. Translating gives CASGGPQETQYF. Variable domain in full (rest from reference TRBV9 and TRBJ2-5): DSGVTQTPKHLITATGQRVTLRCSPRSGDLSVYWYQQSLDQGLQFLIQYYNGEERAKGNILERFSAQQFPDLHSELNLSSLELGDSALYFCASGGPQETQYFGPGTRLLVL.

The gene calls are TRBV4-1 and TRBJ2-7; 8 bases match TRBD2. V lost 3 bases to trimming and J lost 6 bases; unmatched junction nucleotides: 7. Germline V gene lookup returns CDR1 MGHRA and CDR2 YSYEKL. The CDR3 sequence is 14 residues long. CDR3 amino acids: CASSQQLAVFEQYF. In DNA form, the CDR3 reads TGCGCCAGCAGCCAGCAACTAGCGGTGTTCGAGCAGTACTTC.

J is TRBJ2-6 and V is TRBV5-1; D may be TRBD1 (5 bases). V was pared by 2 bases and J by 0 bases, with 12 bases between. The germline gives CDR1 SGHRS, CDR2 YFSETQ. CDR3 length: 17 residues. CDR3 loop: CASSLMLGDSGANVLTF. In DNA, the CDR3 is TGCGCCAGCAGCTTAATGTTAGGGGACTCTGGGGCCAACGTCCTGACTTTC.

The chain combines TRBV5-6 with TRBJ2-3; TRBD1 might be the D (6 bases). This CDR3 has 14 amino acids. Between the trimmed V and J ends, which lost 3 bases and 6 bases, there was a span of 14 bases. Germline CDR1 is SGHDT and CDR2 is YYEEEE. CDR3 protein: CASSSIDRSDTQYF. DNA of the CDR3: TGTGCCAGCAGCTCGATCGACAGGTCGGATACGCAGTATTTT.

V and J are TRBV5-6 and TRBJ2-3; 7 bases fit TRBD1. In germline, CDR1 is SGHDT, CDR2 YYEEEE. The CDR3 covers 16 residues. After removal of 4 bases from V and 3 bases from J, the junction contained 11 bases not matched to a gene. The CDR3 protein is CASSRYGQVRTDTQYF. CDR3 DNA sequence: TGTGCCAGCAGCCGTTACGGACAGGTCCGGACAGATACGCAGTATTTT.